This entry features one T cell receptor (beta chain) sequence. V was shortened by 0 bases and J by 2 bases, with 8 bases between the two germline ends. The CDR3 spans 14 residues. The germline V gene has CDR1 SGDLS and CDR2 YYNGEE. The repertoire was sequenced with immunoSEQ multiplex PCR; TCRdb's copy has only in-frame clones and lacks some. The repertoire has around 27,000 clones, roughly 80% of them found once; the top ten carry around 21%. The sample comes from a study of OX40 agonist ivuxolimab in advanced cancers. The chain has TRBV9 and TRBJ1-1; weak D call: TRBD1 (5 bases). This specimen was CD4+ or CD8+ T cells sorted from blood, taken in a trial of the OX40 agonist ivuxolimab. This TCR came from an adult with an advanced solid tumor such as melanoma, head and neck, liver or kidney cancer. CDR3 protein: CASSVDGGNTEAFF. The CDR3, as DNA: TGTGCCAGCAGCGTAGACGGGGGAAACACTGAAGCTTTCTTT.